These 31 T cell receptor beta chains came from one sample sequenced in a study of Ad26.COV2.S vaccination and SARS-CoV-2 variants (dated by TCRdb to 2020 to 2022). Library preparation used the immunoSEQ multiplex PCR assay. In its TCRdb copy, this immuneACCESS table keeps in-frame sequences only and misses some clones. Where compared with another copy, unresolved V genes explain less than half of these, and the others have no known cause. The sample records about 320,000 clones, approximately 86% of which are singletons. The top ten constitute 2% to 2.5% of the sample. This sample's treatment or condition label indicates: 15 to 20 received Ad26.COV2.S at low or high dose, single or two shots; five or six received placebo; per-sample allocation not given. For vaccine and placebo recipients, repertoires were sequenced using samples collected on day 63 after the first injection. The specimen was peripheral blood, collected in a trial of Ad26.COV2.S vaccine versus placebo. The source of these receptors is a person aged 18-65 years who received the Ad26.COV2.S COVID-19 vaccine or a placebo.

The genes are TRBV28 and TRBJ1-2, with 8 bases that match TRBD1. CDR3 length: 15 residues. Germline loops: CDR1 MDHEN, CDR2 SYDVKM. J gave up 3 bases and V 1 base, and 4 bases lay outside the gene matches. The CDR3 region is CASSLSPGGDYGYTF. CDR3 nucleotides: TGTGCCAGCAGTTTATCCCCAGGGGGCGACTATGGCTACACCTTC.

This chain links TRBV5-1 with TRBJ2-1, with TRBD2 matching over 7 bases. The CDR3 consists of 15 residues. Germline values: CDR1 SGHRS, CDR2 YFSETQ. The ends lost 0 bases at V and 1 base at J; junction bases unmatched: 1. Written as DNA, the CDR3 is TGCGCCAGCAGCTTGGGACTAGCATCCTACAATGAGCAGTTCTTC. It yields the protein CASSLGLASYNEQFF.

The chain couples TRBV10-3 to TRBJ2-1; D is ambiguous. The CDR3 loop spans 11 amino acids. Germline V gives CDR1 ENHRY, CDR2 SYGVKD. V was clipped by 3 bases and J by 8 bases, with 5 bases between them. CDR3 loop: CAISEMDEQFF. CDR3 coding DNA: TGTGCCATCAGTGAAATGGATGAGCAGTTCTTC.

In this sample, this clone turned up a few times. This rearrangement joins TRBV6-1 to TRBJ1-1; D is perhaps TRBD1 (5 bases). Germline V lookup: CDR1 MNHNS, CDR2 SASEGT. Trimming cost V 1 base and J 6 bases, with 21 bases left between them. The CDR3 loop spans 17 amino acids. The CDR3 here is CASSEVGHGLSRAEAFF. The DNA for the CDR3 is TGTGCCAGCAGTGAAGTAGGACACGGGTTATCTCGGGCTGAAGCTTTCTTT.

CDR3 bases: TGTGCCAGCAGGCCCTCGGCCCGCAGCTCCTACAATGAGCAGTTCTTC. Translating gives CASRPSARSSYNEQFF. The rearrangement joins TRBV27 to TRBJ2-1; D is uncertain. CDR1 is MNHEY and CDR2 is SMNVEV in the germline V gene (reference sequence). V dropped 6 bases and J dropped 0 bases, with 15 bases sitting between them. This CDR3 region has 16 residues.

V is TRBV6-5 and J is TRBJ1-4; 12 bases fit TRBD1. Germline assignment: CDR1 MNHEY and CDR2 SVGAGI. The V segment lost 6 bases and the J segment 7 bases; nucleotides outside the gene matches: 3. CDR3 length equals 14 residues. In DNA form, the CDR3 reads TGTGCCAGCAGGGGACAGGGGGCGACTGAAAAACTGTTTTTT. Translated: CASRGQGATEKLFF.

V gene TRBV14 combines with J gene TRBJ1-2, with D possibly matching TRBD1 (5 bases). This CDR3 region has 13 residues. The germline V and J ends were trimmed by 4 bases and 4 bases, with 10 bases remaining between them. Looked up from germline, CDR1 is SGHDN and CDR2 is FVKESK. For the CDR3, the DNA is TGTGCCAGCAGCCCAGTGACAGCCTATGGCTACACCTTC. Amino acid sequence: CASSPVTAYGYTF. The whole variable domain, remainder taken from reference TRBV14 and TRBJ1-2, is EAGVTQFPSHSVIEKGQTVTLRCDPISGHDNLYWYRRVMGKEIKFLLHFVKESKQDESGMPNNRFLAERTGGTYSTLKVQPAELEDSGVYFCASSPVTAYGYTFGSGTRLTVV.

V gene TRBV5-1 combines with J gene TRBJ2-1; the match to TRBD2 covers 9 bases. The CDR3 contains 15 residues. Germline V gene sequence: CDR1 SGHRS, CDR2 YFSETQ. Trimming removed 5 bases from V and 8 bases from J; junction bases left unmatched: 11. CDR3: CASRSGTSMIDEQFF. CDR3 coding DNA: TGCGCCAGCAGATCCGGGACTAGCATGATTGATGAGCAGTTCTTC. Combining the CDR3 with reference TRBV5-1 and TRBJ2-1 gives the whole variable domain KAGVTQTPRYLIKTRGQQVTLSCSPISGHRSVSWYQQTPGQGLQFLFEYFSETQRNKGNFPGRFSGRQFSNSRSEMNVSTLELGDSALYLCASRSGTSMIDEQFFGPGTRLTVL.

The V and J genes are TRBV7-9 and TRBJ2-7; TRBD1 matches 7 bases. V shed 7 bases and J 3 bases; nucleotides not matched to a gene: 9. CDR3 length: 14 residues. Per germline, CDR1 SEHNR and CDR2 FQNEAQ (reference sequence). The DNA for the CDR3 is TGTGCCAGCACCGACCGGGACAGCAACTACGAGCAGTACTTC. Translated, it gives CASTDRDSNYEQYF. Drawing the rest from reference TRBV7-9 and TRBJ2-7, the complete variable domain is DTGVSQNPRHKITKRGQNVTFRCDPISEHNRLYWYRQTLGQGPEFLTYFQNEAQLEKSRLLSDRFSAERPKGSFSTLEIQRTEQGDSAMYLCASTDRDSNYEQYFGPGTRLTVT.

This chain joins TRBV5-1 and TRBJ1-6; the D gene is possibly TRBD1 (5 bases). The V end was cut by 7 bases, the J end by 7 bases, with 15 bases between. Germline V gene data show CDR1 as SGHRS and CDR2 as YFSETQ. The CDR3 runs 14 residues. This CDR3 is CASRQTDTNSPLHF. CDR3 in DNA: TGCGCCAGCCGACAGACGGATACCAATTCACCCCTCCACTTT.

V is TRBV9 and J is TRBJ1-1; D perhaps matches TRBD1 (5 bases). The V end lost 3 bases, the J end lost 1 base, and 19 bases lay between the germline ends. This CDR3 contains 17 residues. Per germline, CDR1 SGDLS and CDR2 YYNGEE. CDR3: CASSGSLTAPRNTEAFF. CDR3 nucleotide sequence: TGTGCCAGCAGCGGCTCGTTGACAGCCCCGAGGAACACTGAAGCTTTCTTT.

The chain couples TRBV7-8 to TRBJ2-1; D uncertain. Germline values: CDR1 SGHVS, CDR2 FQNEAQ. Trimming left V 0 bases short and J 6 bases short, with 15 bases between. The length of the CDR3 is 16 residues. CDR3 in DNA: TGTGCCAGCAGCTTAGCGGGGATCCCCCCCGGCAATGAGCAGTTCTTC. As protein: CASSLAGIPPGNEQFF.

The chain combines TRBV3-1 (or the pseudogene TRBV3-2) with TRBJ1-2; tentative D call: TRBD1 (5 bases). Trimming cost V 6 bases and J 5 bases, with 16 bases left between them. CDR3 length: 14 residues. Germline V gene data show CDR1 as LGHDT and CDR2 as YNNKEL (reference sequence). CDR3 in amino acids: CASRPGTAGYGYTF. Here the CDR3 DNA reads TGTGCCAGCAGACCGGGGACGGCGGGGTATGGCTACACCTTC.

The gene calls are TRBV6-6 and TRBJ1-5, with TRBD1 matching 9 bases. After removal of 2 bases from V and 6 bases from J, the junction contained 2 bases not matched to a gene. The germline CDR1 and CDR2 sequences are MNHNY and SVGAGI (reference sequence). CDR3 length equals 14 residues. The CDR3 reads CASSYDRGTQPQHF. CDR3 DNA sequence: TGTGCCAGCAGTTACGACAGGGGGACTCAGCCCCAGCATTTT.

The chain employs TRBV7-9 and TRBJ1-2, with D unresolved. CDR1 and CDR2 from the germline V gene are SEHNR and FQNEAQ (reference sequence). This CDR3 comprises 14 residues. V lost 2 bases and J lost 2, with 9 bases in between. Written as DNA, the CDR3 is TGTGCCAGCAGCTTAACGGACGGGAACTATGGCTACACCTTC. Encoded protein: CASSLTDGNYGYTF.

The chain has TRBV12-3 or TRBV12-4 and TRBJ1-1, with D possibly matching TRBD1 (6 bases). Trimming stripped 4 bases from V and 5 bases from J, with 11 bases between. The CDR3 length is 13 residues. CDR3 DNA sequence: TGTGCCAGCAGTTCAGGGGAGGGGACTGAAGCTTTCTTT. Protein: CASSSGEGTEAFF.

J is TRBJ1-2 and V is TRBV3-1 (or the pseudogene TRBV3-2), with D hard to call. Germline assignment: CDR1 LGHDT and CDR2 YNNKEL (reference sequence). The CDR3 has 15 amino acids. V lost 5 bases and J 4 bases, leaving 17 bases between the germline ends. CDR3 region: CASSSTAGIGYGYTF. For the CDR3, the DNA is TGTGCCAGCAGCTCCACGGCCGGGATCGGCTATGGCTACACCTTC.

The chain employs TRBV19 and TRBJ1-6; maybe TRBD1 (5 bases). Looked up from germline, CDR1 is LNHDA and CDR2 is SQIVND (reference sequence). V gave up 2 bases and J gave up 9 bases, with 17 bases separating them. The CDR3 is 16 amino acids. CDR3 nucleotides: TGTGCCAGTAGTATAAGCCCCGGCAGGGACGGTTCACCCCTCCACTTT. It specifies CASSISPGRDGSPLHF.

The rearrangement links TRBV5-4 to TRBJ2-3; D might be TRBD1 (6 bases). The germline V gene encodes CDR1 SGHNT and CDR2 YYREEE (reference sequence). Trimming pared 2 bases from V and 4 bases from J, leaving 8 bases between. CDR3 length: 13 residues. The CDR3 is CASSFRGADTQYF. The CDR3 DNA follows: TGTGCCAGCAGCTTCAGGGGTGCAGATACGCAGTATTTT. Looking up the rest from reference TRBV5-4 and TRBJ2-3 gives the full variable domain: ETGVTQSPTHLIKTRGQQVTLRCSSQSGHNTVSWYQQALGQGPQFIFQYYREEENGRGNFPPRFSGLQFPNYSSELNVNALELDDSALYLCASSFRGADTQYFGPGTRLTVL.

This chain joins TRBV5-4 and TRBJ1-3; TRBD1 agrees at 9 bases. V was clipped by 1 base and J by 6 bases; unmatched bases: 2. CDR3 length: 14 amino acids. Looked up from germline, CDR1 is SGHNT and CDR2 is YYREEE (reference sequence). The CDR3 region has the DNA TGTGCCAGCAGCTTGACAGGGGGCAAAAACACCATATATTTT. Its translation: CASSLTGGKNTIYF.

This clone was counted a single time. The chain employs TRBV19 and TRBJ1-5; 7 bases align to TRBD1. Per the germline V gene, CDR1 is LNHDA and CDR2 is SQIVND (reference sequence). V shed 7 bases and J 0 bases; nucleotides not matched to a gene: 12. The CDR3 sequence is 17 residues long. The CDR3, as DNA: TGTGCCAGTACCAATACCCGGGACAGCTATAGCAATCAGCCCCAGCATTTT. Translating gives CASTNTRDSYSNQPQHF.

V usage is TRBV7-9 and J usage is TRBJ1-3; TRBD1 aligns across 7 bases. Per the germline V gene, CDR1 is SEHNR and CDR2 is FQNEAQ (reference sequence). This CDR3 is built from 13 residues. The trim removed 2 bases at V and 8 bases at J, leaving 3 bases unmatched. The CDR3 DNA reads TGTGCCAGCAGCTTATCTCAGGGGGACACCATATATTTT. As protein: CASSLSQGDTIYF.

The CDR3, as DNA: TGTGCCAGCAGCTATCGGGACAGTCAAGAGACCCAGTACTTC. This codes for CASSYRDSQETQYF. The rearrangement links TRBV5-5 to TRBJ2-5; 7 nucleotides align to TRBD1. Unmatched junction bases numbered 4, after V lost 3 bases and J lost 2 bases. Looked up from germline, CDR1 is SGHKS and CDR2 is YYEKEE (reference sequence). CDR3 length: 14 amino acids.

This rearrangement joins TRBV4-2 to TRBJ1-2; D not certain. CDR1 LGHNA and CDR2 YNFKEQ come from the germline V gene. The V and J ends lost 3 bases and 6 bases respectively, with 14 bases between them. The CDR3 runs 14 residues. The CDR3 nucleotides are TGTGCCAGCAGCCATGGAGGGCCTGGGAATGGCTACACCTTC. Translating gives CASSHGGPGNGYTF.

This clone appeared once. The V and J genes are TRBV28 and TRBJ1-2; 8 nucleotides line up with TRBD1. V was pared by 3 bases and J by 4 bases, with 10 bases of the junction left unmatched. This CDR3 has 16 residues. Germline CDR1 MDHEN, CDR2 SYDVKM. CDR3 DNA sequence: TGTGCCAGCAGTTTCCAGGGGGCTTTCACTGTCTATGGCTACACCTTC. Translation gives CASSFQGAFTVYGYTF.

The chain combines TRBV18 with TRBJ1-5, with a possible D match to TRBD1 (6 bases). Looked up from germline, CDR1 is KGHSH and CDR2 is LQKENI. The CDR3 runs to 15 residues. V lost 4 bases to trimming and J lost 5 bases, with 15 bases between them. This CDR3 is CASSLMTGEHQPQHF. The CDR3 DNA is TGTGCCAGCTCACTTATGACAGGAGAACATCAGCCCCAGCATTTT. Filled out from reference TRBV18 and TRBJ1-5, the complete variable domain reads NAGVMQNPRHLVRRRGQEARLRCSPMKGHSHVYWYRQLPEEGLKFMVYLQKENIIDESGMPKERFSAEFPKEGPSILRIQQVVRGDSAAYFCASSLMTGEHQPQHFGDGTRLSIL.

The rearrangement uses TRBV5-1 and TRBJ2-5, with 7 bases aligning to TRBD1. The CDR3 extends over 14 amino acids. The V gene's germline CDR1 is SGHRS and CDR2 YFSETQ. The V segment lost 1 base and the J segment 3 bases; nucleotides outside the gene matches: 3. CDR3 nucleotides: TGCGCCAGCAGCTTGTGGCAGGGGGAAGAGACCCAGTACTTC. Translating it yields CASSLWQGEETQYF.

This chain links TRBV6-6 with TRBJ1-5; D call uncertain. The CDR3 is 12 residues long. Germline lookup yields CDR1 MNHNY and CDR2 SVGAGI (reference sequence). V gave up 4 bases and J gave up 7 bases, with 8 bases separating them. CDR3 nucleotides: TGTGCCAGCAGTTCCTCCGACCAGCCCCAGCATTTT. It codes for CASSSSDQPQHF.

The V gene is TRBV9, the J gene TRBJ2-7; TRBD1 agrees at 7 bases. In germline, CDR1 is SGDLS, CDR2 YYNGEE. The CDR3 is made up of 15 amino acids. V lost 0 bases to trimming and J lost 3 bases; unmatched junction nucleotides: 6. The CDR3 DNA is TGTGCCAGCAGCGTAGCTACTGGGACAGTCTACGAGCAGTACTTC. This translates into CASSVATGTVYEQYF.

CDR3 bases: TGTGCCAGCAAGGGGGGGAGGTACGAGCAGTACTTC. Its translation is CASKGGRYEQYF. The V call is TRBV28, the J call TRBJ2-7; the D gene is possibly TRBD2 (7 bases). In germline, CDR1 is MDHEN, CDR2 SYDVKM. V was pared by 7 bases and J by 4 bases, with 11 bases between. CDR3 size: 12 residues.

The genes are TRBV6-5 and TRBJ1-2, with D hard to call. Germline V CDR1 and CDR2: MNHEY, SVGAGI. V dropped 6 bases and J dropped 0 bases, with 11 bases sitting between them. The CDR3 length is 14 residues. CDR3 in amino acids: CASSQTLTNYGYTF. CDR3 DNA: TGTGCCAGCAGCCAGACACTGACTAACTATGGCTACACCTTC.